A selection of T cell receptor beta chains follows, all from one sample in a study of blood T cell repertoires in COVID-19. Clones were sequenced by immunoSEQ multiplex PCR, and TCRdb holds only the in-frame ones, with some missing. The table includes around 200,000 clones, about 86% detected once. The specimen was PBMCs or T cells enriched from blood (not recorded which). The receptors shown here come from a woman aged 45-65 years in a cohort exposed to, infected with or recovered from COVID-19 (not recorded which). Each CDR3 is given without its conserved first and last residue.

TRBV19	TRBJ1-2	ASRPGGAGSYGYT
TRBV11-2	TRBJ1-6	ASSAQGGSYNSPLH
TRBV5-8	TRBJ1-6	ASSLVGGDHSPLH
TRBV6-5	TRBJ2-2	ASSPDLVSGELF
TRBV7-9	TRBJ1-5	ASSPGGIGTGFNQPQH
TRBV4-3	TRBJ2-5	ASSREPGRGRQETQY
TRBV11-1	TRBJ1-2	ASSRGSLNYGYT
TRBV9	TRBJ2-3	ASSPRLAGVADTQY
TRBV24-1	TRBJ2-3	ATSDSGTGSTDTQY
TRBV10-3	TRBJ1-2	ASGGQGASYGYT
TRBV30	TRBJ1-4	AWSNYGTEIHEKLF
TRBV12-5	TRBJ2-1	ASGLFGTSGGAYNEQF
TRBV6-4	TRBJ2-3	ASSQGASTDTQY
TRBV9	TRBJ2-1	ASSVVGTGDNEQF
TRBV7-9	TRBJ1-1	ASSLGPGQGIGLNTEAF
TRBV4-3	TRBJ1-1	ASSQDGGRGVAEAF
TRBV4-2	TRBJ1-3	ASSQDYKNRAGNTIY
TRBV6-4	TRBJ2-1	ASSPRPAGGEQF
TRBV5-6	TRBJ1-2	ASSPGTGIGGGYT
TRBV20-1	TRBJ1-2	SAIGGFGYT
TRBV2	TRBJ2-5	ASRGLLETQY
TRBV19	TRBJ1-5	ASTLGQGNSNQPQH
TRBV9	TRBJ2-2	ASSTTNTGELF
TRBV10-3	TRBJ2-3	AITRQGPTDTQY
TRBV18	TRBJ1-2	ASSADRETLPGYT
TRBV7-2	TRBJ2-2	ASSLGGANTGELF
TRBV4-1	TRBJ2-2	ASSQFSSPGELF
TRBV7-3	TRBJ2-1	ASSSSGVSYNEQF
TRBV5-1	TRBJ2-2	ASSLIPEDTGELF
TRBV6-4	TRBJ1-3	ARHTHLVDNLGNTIY
TRBV5-1	TRBJ1-3	ASSFEGNTIY
TRBV27	TRBJ2-7	ASSLRFGLTVNPYEQY
TRBV2	TRBJ2-2	ASSEMSGGANTGELF
TRBV15	TRBJ2-7	ATSRGQGRRREQY
TRBV29-1	TRBJ1-2	SGGGISDREGYT
TRBV10-2	TRBJ2-7	ASSERQGASSYEQY
TRBV27	TRBJ2-6	ASSLLAVSSSGANVLT
TRBV5-4	TRBJ1-4	ASSLGPDNEKLF
TRBV9	TRBJ1-6	ASSPGERSPLH
TRBV11-3	TRBJ2-2	ASSFSGGNTGELF
TRBV28	TRBJ1-5	ASSSLMEGQH
TRBV9	TRBJ2-5	ASSAGLEETQY
TRBV28	TRBJ1-2	ASRALVDRGYGYT
TRBV21-1	TRBJ2-7	ASSRDRAYEQY
TRBV2	TRBJ2-1	ASSLQGAHNEQF
TRBV20-1	TRBJ2-1	SASGWASGGAASFYEQF
TRBV6-1	TRBJ2-3	ASSDQLAGAGTDTQY
TRBV9	TRBJ2-1	ASSVSAGGLDEQF
TRBV5-1	TRBJ2-5	ASSLNPSGGAAETQY
TRBV5-6	TRBJ2-7	ASSSRRWSSYEQY
TRBV7-2	TRBJ1-2	ASSLYGSGGYT